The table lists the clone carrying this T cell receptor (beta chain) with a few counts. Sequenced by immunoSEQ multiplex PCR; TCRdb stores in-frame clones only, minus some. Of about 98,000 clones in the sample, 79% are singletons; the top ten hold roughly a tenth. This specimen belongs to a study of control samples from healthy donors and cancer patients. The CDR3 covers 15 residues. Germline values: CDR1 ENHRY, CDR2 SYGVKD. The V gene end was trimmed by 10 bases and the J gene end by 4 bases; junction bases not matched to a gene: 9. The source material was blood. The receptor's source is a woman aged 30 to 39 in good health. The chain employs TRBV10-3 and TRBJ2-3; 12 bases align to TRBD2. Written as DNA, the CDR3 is TGTGCCACCGGGGCTAGCGGGGGGGCGGCAGATACGCAGTATTTT. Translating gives CATGASGGAADTQYF.